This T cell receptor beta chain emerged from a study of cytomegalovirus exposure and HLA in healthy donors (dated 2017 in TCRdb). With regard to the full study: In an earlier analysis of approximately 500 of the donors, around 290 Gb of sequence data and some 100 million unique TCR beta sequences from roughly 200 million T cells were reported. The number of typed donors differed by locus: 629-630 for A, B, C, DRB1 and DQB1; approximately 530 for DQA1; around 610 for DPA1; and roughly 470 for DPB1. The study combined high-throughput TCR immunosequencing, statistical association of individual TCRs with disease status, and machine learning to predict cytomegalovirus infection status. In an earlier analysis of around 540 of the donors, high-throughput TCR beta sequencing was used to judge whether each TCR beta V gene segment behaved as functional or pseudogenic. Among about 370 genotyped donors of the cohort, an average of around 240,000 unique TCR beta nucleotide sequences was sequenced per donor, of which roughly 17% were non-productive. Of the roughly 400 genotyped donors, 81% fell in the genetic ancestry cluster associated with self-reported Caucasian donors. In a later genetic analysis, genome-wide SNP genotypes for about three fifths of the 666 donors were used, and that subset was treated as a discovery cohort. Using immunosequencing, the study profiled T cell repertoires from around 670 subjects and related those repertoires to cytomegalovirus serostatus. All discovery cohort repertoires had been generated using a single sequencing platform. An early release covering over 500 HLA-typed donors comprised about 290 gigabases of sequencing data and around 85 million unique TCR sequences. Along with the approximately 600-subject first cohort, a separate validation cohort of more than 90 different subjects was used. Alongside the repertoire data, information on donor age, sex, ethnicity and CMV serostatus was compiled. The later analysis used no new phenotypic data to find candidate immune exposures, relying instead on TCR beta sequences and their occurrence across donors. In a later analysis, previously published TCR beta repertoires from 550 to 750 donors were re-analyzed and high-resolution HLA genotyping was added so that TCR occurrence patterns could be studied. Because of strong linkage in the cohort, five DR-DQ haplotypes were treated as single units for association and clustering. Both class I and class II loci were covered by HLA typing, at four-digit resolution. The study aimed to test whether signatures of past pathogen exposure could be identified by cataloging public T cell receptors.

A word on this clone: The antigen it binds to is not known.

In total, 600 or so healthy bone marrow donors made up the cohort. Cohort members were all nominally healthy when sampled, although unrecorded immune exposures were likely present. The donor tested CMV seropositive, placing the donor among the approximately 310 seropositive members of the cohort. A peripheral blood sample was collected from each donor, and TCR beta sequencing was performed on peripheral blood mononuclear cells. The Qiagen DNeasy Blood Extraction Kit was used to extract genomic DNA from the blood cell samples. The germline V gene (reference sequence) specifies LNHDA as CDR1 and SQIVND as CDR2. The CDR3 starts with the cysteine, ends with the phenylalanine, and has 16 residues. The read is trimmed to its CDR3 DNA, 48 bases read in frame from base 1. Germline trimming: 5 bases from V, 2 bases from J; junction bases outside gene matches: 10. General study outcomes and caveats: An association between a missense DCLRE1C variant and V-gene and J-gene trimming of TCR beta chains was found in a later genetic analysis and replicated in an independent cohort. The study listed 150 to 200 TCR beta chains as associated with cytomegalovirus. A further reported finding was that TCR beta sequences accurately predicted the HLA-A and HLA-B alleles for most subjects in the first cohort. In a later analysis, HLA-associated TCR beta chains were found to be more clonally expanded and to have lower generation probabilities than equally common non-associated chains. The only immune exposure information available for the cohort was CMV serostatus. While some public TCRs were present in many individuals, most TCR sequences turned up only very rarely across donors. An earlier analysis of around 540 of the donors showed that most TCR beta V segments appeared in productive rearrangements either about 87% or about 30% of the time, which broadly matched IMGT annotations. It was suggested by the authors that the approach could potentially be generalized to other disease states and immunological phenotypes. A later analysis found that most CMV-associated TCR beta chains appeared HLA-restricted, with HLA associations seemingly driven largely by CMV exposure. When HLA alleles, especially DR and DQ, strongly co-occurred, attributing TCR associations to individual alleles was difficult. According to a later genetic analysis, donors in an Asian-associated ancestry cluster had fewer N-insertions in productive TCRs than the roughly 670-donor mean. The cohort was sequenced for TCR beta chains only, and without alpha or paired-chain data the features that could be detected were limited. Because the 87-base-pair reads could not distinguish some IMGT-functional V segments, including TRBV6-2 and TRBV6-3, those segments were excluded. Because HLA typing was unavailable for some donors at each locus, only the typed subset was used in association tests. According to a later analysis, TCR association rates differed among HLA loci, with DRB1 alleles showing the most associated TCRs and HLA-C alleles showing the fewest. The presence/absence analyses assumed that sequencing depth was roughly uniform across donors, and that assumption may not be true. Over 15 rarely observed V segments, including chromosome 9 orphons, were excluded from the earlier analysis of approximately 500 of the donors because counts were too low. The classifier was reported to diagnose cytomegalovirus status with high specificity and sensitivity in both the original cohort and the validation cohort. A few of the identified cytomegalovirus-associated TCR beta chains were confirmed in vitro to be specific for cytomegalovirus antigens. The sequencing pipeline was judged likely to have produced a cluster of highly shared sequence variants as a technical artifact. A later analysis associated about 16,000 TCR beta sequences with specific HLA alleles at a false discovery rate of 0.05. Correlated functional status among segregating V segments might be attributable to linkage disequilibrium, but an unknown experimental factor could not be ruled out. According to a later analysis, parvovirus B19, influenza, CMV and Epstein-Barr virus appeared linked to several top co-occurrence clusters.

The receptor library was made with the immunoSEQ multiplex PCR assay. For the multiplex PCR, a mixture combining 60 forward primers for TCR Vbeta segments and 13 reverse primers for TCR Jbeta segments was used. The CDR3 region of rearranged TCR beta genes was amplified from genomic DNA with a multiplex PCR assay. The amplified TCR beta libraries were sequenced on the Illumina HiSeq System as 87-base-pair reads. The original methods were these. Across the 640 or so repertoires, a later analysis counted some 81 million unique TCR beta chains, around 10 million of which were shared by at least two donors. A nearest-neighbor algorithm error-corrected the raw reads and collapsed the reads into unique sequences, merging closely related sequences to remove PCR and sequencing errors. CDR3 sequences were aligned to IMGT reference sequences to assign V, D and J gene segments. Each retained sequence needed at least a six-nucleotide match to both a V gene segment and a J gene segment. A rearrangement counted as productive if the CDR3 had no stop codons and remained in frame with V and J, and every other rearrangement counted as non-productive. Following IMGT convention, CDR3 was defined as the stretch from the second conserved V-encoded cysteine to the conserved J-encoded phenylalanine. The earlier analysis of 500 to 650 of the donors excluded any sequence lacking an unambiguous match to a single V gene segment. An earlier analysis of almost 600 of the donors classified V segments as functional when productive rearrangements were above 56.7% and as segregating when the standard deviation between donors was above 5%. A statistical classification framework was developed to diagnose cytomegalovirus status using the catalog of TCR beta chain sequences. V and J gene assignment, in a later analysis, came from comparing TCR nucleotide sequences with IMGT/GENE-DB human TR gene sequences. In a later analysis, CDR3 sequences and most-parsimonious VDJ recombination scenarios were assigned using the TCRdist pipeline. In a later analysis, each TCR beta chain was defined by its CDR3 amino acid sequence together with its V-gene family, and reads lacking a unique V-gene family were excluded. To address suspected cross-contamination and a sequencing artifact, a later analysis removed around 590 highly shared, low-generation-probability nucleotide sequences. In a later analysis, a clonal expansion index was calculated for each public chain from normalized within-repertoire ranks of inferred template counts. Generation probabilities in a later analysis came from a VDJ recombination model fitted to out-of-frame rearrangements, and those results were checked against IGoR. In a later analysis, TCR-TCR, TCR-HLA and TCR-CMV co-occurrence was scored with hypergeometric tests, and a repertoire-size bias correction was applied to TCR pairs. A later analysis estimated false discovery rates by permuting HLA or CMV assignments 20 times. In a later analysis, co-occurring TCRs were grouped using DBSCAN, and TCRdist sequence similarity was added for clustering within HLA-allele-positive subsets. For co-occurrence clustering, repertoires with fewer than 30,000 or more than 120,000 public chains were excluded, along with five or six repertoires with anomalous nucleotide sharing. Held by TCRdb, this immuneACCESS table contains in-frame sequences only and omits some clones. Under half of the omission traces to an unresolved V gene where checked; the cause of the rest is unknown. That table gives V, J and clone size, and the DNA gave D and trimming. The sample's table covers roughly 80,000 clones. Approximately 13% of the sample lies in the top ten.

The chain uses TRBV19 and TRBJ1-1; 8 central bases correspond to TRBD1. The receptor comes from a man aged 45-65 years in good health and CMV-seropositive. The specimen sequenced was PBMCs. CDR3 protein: CASSLPGGAGNTEAFF. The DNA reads TGTGCCAGTAGTCTACCAGGGGGCGCGGGAAACACTGAAGCTTTCTTT.